What follows are 22 T cell receptor beta chains derived from one specimen sequenced in a study of T cells in Graves' hyperthyroidism and ophthalmopathy. The TCR beta CDR3 regions underwent amplification using RNA transcripts as the source. During a first-round RT-PCR of the TCR CDR3, the HTBI primer set was used. Using its own MiXCR run on the multiplex PCR reads, TCRdb lists one record per CDR3 protein. The repertoire has around 600,000 distinct CDR3 sequences, roughly 15% of them found once; the top ten carry 3% to 4%. Material for sequencing was blood. These receptors were obtained from a woman in her thirties or forties with Graves' ophthalmopathy.

The chain joins TRBV6-2 or TRBV6-3 to TRBJ1-5; the D gene is possibly TRBD1 (6 bases). Trimming left V 6 bases short and J 3 bases short, with 15 bases between. The length of the CDR3 is 15 residues. Germline CDR1 reads MNHEY; CDR2 reads SVGEGT. The CDR3 loop reads CASRSTGIYNQPQHF. CDR3 DNA: TGTGCCAGCAGAAGCACAGGGATCTACAATCAGCCCCAGCATTTT.

Ten or more counts support this clonotype. The chain joins TRBV6-2 or TRBV6-3 to TRBJ2-1; 7 bases are a match to TRBD1. The CDR3 sequence is 15 residues long. Germline CDR1 MNHEY, CDR2 SVGEGT. The trim removed 6 bases at V and 2 bases at J, leaving 7 bases unmatched. The CDR3 sequence: CASRTGTVAYNEQFF. DNA for the CDR3: TGTGCCAGCAGGACCGGGACAGTGGCCTACAATGAGCAGTTCTTC.

This clonotype was detected ten times or more. The rearrangement joins TRBV20-1 to TRBJ2-1; TRBD2 aligns across 8 bases. The CDR3 length is 17 residues. J was trimmed by 2 bases and V by 0 bases; bases with no gene match: 9. Germline loops: CDR1 DFQATT, CDR2 SNEGSKA (reference sequence). The CDR3 loop is CSARDRSGNLAYNEQFF. CDR3 nucleotides: TGCAGTGCTAGAGATCGTAGCGGGAACCTCGCCTACAATGAGCAGTTCTTC.

This clonotype has just a few counts. CDR3 coding DNA: TGTGCCAGCAGCCCCACCTCGTGGGGTAGAGCAGATACGCAGTATTTT. Translated: CASSPTSWGRADTQYF. The V gene is TRBV5-6, the J gene TRBJ2-3; D not resolved. Trimming pared 4 bases from V and 4 bases from J, leaving 19 bases between. Germline CDR1 and CDR2: SGHDT and YYEEEE. The CDR3 extends over 16 amino acids.

At least ten counts were recorded for this clonotype. The J gene is TRBJ2-7, the V gene TRBV12-3 or TRBV12-4; no firm D call. The V and J ends lost 3 bases and 2 bases respectively, with 11 bases between them. The CDR3 spans 14 residues. CDR3: CASSFRAEAYEQYF. The CDR3, as DNA: TGTGCCAGCAGTTTTCGGGCCGAGGCCTACGAGCAGTACTTC.

In this sample, this clonotype turned up many times. Here the CDR3 reads CASSGQIYGYTF. DNA of the CDR3: TGTGCCAGCAGCGGACAGATATATGGCTACACCTTC. The chain combines TRBV13 with TRBJ1-2, with D perhaps matching TRBD1 (6 bases). Trimming shortened V by 5 bases and J by 5 bases, and 9 bases separated the two germline ends. This CDR3 comprises 12 residues. CDR1 PRHDT and CDR2 FYEKMQ come from the germline V gene (reference sequence).

The rearrangement links TRBV28 to TRBJ2-4; 7 nucleotides match TRBD1. Trimming at V came to 8 bases and at J to 9 bases, leaving 13 bases not matched to a gene. CDR1 is MDHEN and CDR2 is SYDVKM in the germline V gene. The CDR3 totals 14 residues. CDR3 DNA: TGTGCCAGCGGGCGACAGGGTCAACGCGGCATTCAGTACTTC. Its protein is CASGRQGQRGIQYF.

This clonotype was found once. The V and J genes are TRBV11-2 and TRBJ2-2; possibly TRBD1 for D (6 bases). CDR1 is SGHAT, CDR2 FQNNGV, per germline. This CDR3 contains 19 residues. V dropped 5 bases and J dropped 0 bases, with 22 bases sitting between them. For the CDR3, the DNA is TGTGCCAGCAGCCCCCGTGTTAGGGGGAGCTCTTCGAACACCGGGGAGCTGTTTTTT. Its protein product is CASSPRVRGSSSNTGELFF.

In this sample, this clonotype turned up a few times. V is TRBV12-3 or TRBV12-4 and J is TRBJ1-6, with 9 bases aligning to TRBD1. This CDR3 spans 14 amino acids. V shed 5 bases and J 10 bases; nucleotides not matched to a gene: 6. CDR3 sequence reads: CASSAGQGRSPLHF. CDR3 DNA: TGTGCCAGCAGTGCGGGACAGGGTAGATCACCCCTCCACTTT.

The chain has TRBV6-2 or TRBV6-3 and TRBJ1-2; maybe TRBD1 (6 bases). This CDR3 comprises 14 residues. Germline V gene data show CDR1 as MNHEY and CDR2 as SVGEGT. Trimming stripped 2 bases from V and 4 bases from J, with 11 bases between. CDR3 DNA sequence: TGTGCCAGCAGTTACGGGGGGGCGAGCTATGGCTACACCTTC. Protein: CASSYGGASYGYTF.

At least ten counts were recorded for this clonotype. The chain joins TRBV19 to TRBJ1-1; no clear D. The CDR3 totals 16 residues. Germline loops: CDR1 LNHDA, CDR2 SQIVND (reference sequence). With 5 bases removed from V and 0 bases from J, the gap between germline ends came to 16 bases. CDR3 protein: CASSRPGSALNTEAFF. Written as DNA, the CDR3 is TGTGCCAGTAGTCGTCCTGGGTCTGCTCTGAACACTGAAGCTTTCTTT.

This clonotype has more than one count but fewer than ten. CDR3 sequence (DNA): TGTGCCAGCAGCCCGGACGGACTCTCTGGAAACACCATATATTTT. Protein product: CASSPDGLSGNTIYF. The rearrangement joins TRBV12-3 or TRBV12-4 to TRBJ1-3; unclear D gene. This CDR3 is built from 15 residues. V was cut by 6 bases and J by 0 bases, with 12 bases left in between.

A few counts support this clonotype. V gene TRBV18 combines with J gene TRBJ1-1; D is ambiguous. The germline CDR1 and CDR2 sequences are KGHSH and LQKENI. V was clipped by 4 bases and J by 0 bases, with 18 bases between them. This CDR3 has 17 amino acids. Written as DNA, the CDR3 is TGTGCCAGCTCACTAACTGTGGAGACGATCATGAACACTGAAGCTTTCTTT. This translates into CASSLTVETIMNTEAFF. Full variable domain (remainder filled in from reference TRBV18 and TRBJ1-1): NAGVMQNPRHLVRRRGQEARLRCSPMKGHSHVYWYRQLPEEGLKFMVYLQKENIIDESGMPKERFSAEFPKEGPSILRIQQVVRGDSAAYFCASSLTVETIMNTEAFFGQGTRLTVV.

Regarding this clonotype: The junction shows a germline mismatch at one end, possibly a read error. The chain couples TRBV5-1 to TRBJ2-2; 7 nucleotides line up with TRBD1. Looked up from germline, CDR1 is SGHRS and CDR2 is YFSETQ. The CDR3 spans 16 residues. This chain's CDR3 is CASSFTGTVSTGELFF. In nucleotides, the CDR3 is TGTGCCAGCAGCTTCACGGGGACAGTAAGCACCGGGGAGCTGTTTTTT.

The chain uses TRBV15 and TRBJ1-4, with a possible D match to TRBD1 (5 bases). This CDR3 comprises 13 residues. The germline V gene encodes CDR1 LNHNV and CDR2 YYDKDF (reference sequence). Trimming left V 3 bases short and J 7 bases short, with 9 bases between. This CDR3 is CATSSQGIEKLFF. The DNA for the CDR3 is TGTGCCACCAGCAGCCAGGGTATTGAAAAACTGTTTTTT. Supplemented by reference TRBV15 and TRBJ1-4, the full variable domain reads DAMVIQNPRYQVTQFGKPVTLSCSQTLNHNVMYWYQQKSSQAPKLLFHYYDKDFNNEADTPDNFQSRRPNTSFCFLDIRSPGLGDTAMYLCATSSQGIEKLFFGSGTQLSVL.

In this sample, this clonotype turned up a few times. This rearrangement joins TRBV4-1 to TRBJ2-1; maybe TRBD2 (6 bases). There are 15 residues in the CDR3. Trimming shortened V by 0 bases and J by 3 bases, and 9 bases separated the two germline ends. Germline V gene lookup returns CDR1 MGHRA and CDR2 YSYEKL. CDR3 residues: CASSQDASVYNEQFF. The CDR3 region has the DNA TGCGCCAGCAGCCAAGATGCTAGCGTCTACAATGAGCAGTTCTTC.

Ten or more counts support this clonotype. The chain joins TRBV3-1 to TRBJ1-4; D not certain. The CDR3 consists of 14 residues. The germline V and J ends were trimmed by 0 bases and 5 bases, with 7 bases remaining between them. CDR1 is LGHDT and CDR2 is YNNKEL in the germline V gene (reference sequence). Here the CDR3 reads CASSQDLQNEKLFF. CDR3 in DNA: TGTGCCAGCAGCCAAGATCTACAGAATGAAAAACTGTTTTTT.

This clonotype was picked up many times. V is TRBV20-1 and J is TRBJ2-7; D perhaps matches TRBD1 (5 bases). Germline V gene lookup returns CDR1 DFQATT and CDR2 SNEGSKA (reference sequence). The CDR3 runs to 15 residues. The germline V and J ends were trimmed by 0 bases and 4 bases, with 16 bases remaining between them. The CDR3 DNA follows: TGCAGTGCTAGAGATAGGCAAGGGGTACTTTACGAGCAGTACTTC. It specifies CSARDRQGVLYEQYF.

About this clonotype itself: Since a much larger clone is just one base distant, this may be a read error. This chain connects TRBV2 to TRBJ2-1; 11 bases map to TRBD2. The CDR3 runs 13 residues. Germline CDR1 SNHLY, CDR2 FYNNEI. The CDR3 coding sequence is TGTGCCAGCGGGACTAGCGGCAACAATGAGCAGCTCTTC. It translates to CASGTSGNNEQLF.

This clonotype was detected ten times or more. The chain uses TRBV20-1 and TRBJ2-5, with TRBD2 as a possible D gene (5 bases). Trimming shortened V by 0 bases and J by 9 bases, and 14 bases separated the two germline ends. Per the germline V gene, CDR1 is DFQATT and CDR2 is SNEGSKA (reference sequence). The CDR3 has 13 amino acids. CDR3 nucleotides: TGCAGTGCTAGAGATGAGGCTAGCTGGGCCCAGTACTTC. This translates into CSARDEASWAQYF.

This clonotype has ten or more counts. The chain joins TRBV7-8 to TRBJ2-1; 7 bases align to TRBD2. After removal of 5 bases from V and 4 bases from J, the junction contained 5 bases not matched to a gene. Per germline, CDR1 SGHVS and CDR2 FQNEAQ. The CDR3 sequence is 14 residues long. The CDR3 loop reads CASSTSVGYNEQFF. As DNA, the CDR3 is TGTGCCAGCAGCACTAGCGTTGGATACAATGAGCAGTTCTTC.

The V and J genes are TRBV12-3 or TRBV12-4 and TRBJ1-2; 7 positions agree with TRBD1. The CDR3 totals 13 residues. V lost 4 bases, J lost 8 bases, and 7 bases stayed unmatched. For the CDR3, the DNA is TGTGCCAGCAGTTCCGGGACAGTGCTCGGCTACACCTTC. Translated, it gives CASSSGTVLGYTF.